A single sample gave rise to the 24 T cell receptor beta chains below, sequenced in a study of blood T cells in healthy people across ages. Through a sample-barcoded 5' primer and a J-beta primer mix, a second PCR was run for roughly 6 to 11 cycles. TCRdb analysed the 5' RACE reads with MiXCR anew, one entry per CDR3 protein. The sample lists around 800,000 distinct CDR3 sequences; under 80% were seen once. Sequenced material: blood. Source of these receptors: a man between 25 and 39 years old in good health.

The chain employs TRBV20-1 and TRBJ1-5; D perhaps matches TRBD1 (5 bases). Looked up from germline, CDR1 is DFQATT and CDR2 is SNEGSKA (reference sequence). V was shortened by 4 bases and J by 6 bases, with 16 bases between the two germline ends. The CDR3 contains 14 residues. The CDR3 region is CSAIQGGFGQPQHF. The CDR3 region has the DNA TGCAGTGCTATCCAGGGAGGTTTCGGTCAGCCCCAGCATTTT.

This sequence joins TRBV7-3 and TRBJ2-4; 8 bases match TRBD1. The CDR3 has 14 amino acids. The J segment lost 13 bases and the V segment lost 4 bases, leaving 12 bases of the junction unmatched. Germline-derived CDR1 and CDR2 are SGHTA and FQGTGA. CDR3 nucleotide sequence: TGTGCCAGCAGCTCGGGACAGGCCCGCGATGAGCAGTACTTC. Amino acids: CASSSGQARDEQYF.

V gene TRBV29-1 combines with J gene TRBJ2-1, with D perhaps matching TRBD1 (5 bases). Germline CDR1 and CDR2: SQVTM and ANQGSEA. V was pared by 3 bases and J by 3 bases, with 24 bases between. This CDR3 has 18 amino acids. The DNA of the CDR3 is TGCAGCGTTGATGGGCAGGGCGCGAGGAATGGCTTCTACAATGAGCAGTTCTTC. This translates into CSVDGQGARNGFYNEQFF.

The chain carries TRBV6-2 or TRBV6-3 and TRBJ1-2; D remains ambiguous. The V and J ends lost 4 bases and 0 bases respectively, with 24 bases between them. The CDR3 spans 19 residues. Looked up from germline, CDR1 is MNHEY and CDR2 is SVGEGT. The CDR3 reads CASSSAKALGPAANYGYTF. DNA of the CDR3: TGTGCCAGCAGTTCGGCGAAGGCCCTCGGACCGGCAGCTAACTATGGCTACACCTTC.

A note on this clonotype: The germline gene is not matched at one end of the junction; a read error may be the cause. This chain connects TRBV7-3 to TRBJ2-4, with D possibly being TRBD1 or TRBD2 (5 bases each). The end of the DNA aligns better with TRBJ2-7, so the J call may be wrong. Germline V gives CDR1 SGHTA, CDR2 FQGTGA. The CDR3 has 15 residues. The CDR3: CASSLYGWDGYEQYF. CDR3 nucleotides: TGTGCCAGTAGCTTATATGGCTGGGACGGCTACGAGCAGTACTTC.

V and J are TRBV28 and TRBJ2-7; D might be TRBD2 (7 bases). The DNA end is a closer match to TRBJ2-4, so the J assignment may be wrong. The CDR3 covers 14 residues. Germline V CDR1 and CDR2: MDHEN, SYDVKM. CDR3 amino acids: CASSNWGGQNIQYF. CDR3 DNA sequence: TGTGCCAGCAGCAATTGGGGGGGCCAAAACATTCAGTACTTC.

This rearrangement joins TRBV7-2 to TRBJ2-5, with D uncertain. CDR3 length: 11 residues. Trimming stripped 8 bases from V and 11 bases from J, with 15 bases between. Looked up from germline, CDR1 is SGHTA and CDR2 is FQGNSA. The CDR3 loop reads CASGLPAEQYF. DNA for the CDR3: TGTGCCAGCGGTCTTCCGGCGGAGCAGTACTTC.

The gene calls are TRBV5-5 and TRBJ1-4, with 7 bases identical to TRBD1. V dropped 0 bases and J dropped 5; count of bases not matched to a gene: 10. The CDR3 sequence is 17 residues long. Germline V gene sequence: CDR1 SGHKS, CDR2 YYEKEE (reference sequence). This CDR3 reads CASSLETGLGLNEKLFF. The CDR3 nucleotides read TGTGCCAGCAGCTTGGAGACAGGGCTTGGCCTGAATGAAAAACTGTTTTTT.

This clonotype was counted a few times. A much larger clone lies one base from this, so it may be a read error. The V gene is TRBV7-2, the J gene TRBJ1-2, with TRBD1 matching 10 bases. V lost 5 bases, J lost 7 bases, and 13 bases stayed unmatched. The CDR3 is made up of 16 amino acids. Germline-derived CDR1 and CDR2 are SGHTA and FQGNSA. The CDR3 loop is CASSPDHCDRGPGYTF. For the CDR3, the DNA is TGTGCCAGCAGCCCCGATCACTGCGACAGGGGGCCTGGCTACACCTTC.

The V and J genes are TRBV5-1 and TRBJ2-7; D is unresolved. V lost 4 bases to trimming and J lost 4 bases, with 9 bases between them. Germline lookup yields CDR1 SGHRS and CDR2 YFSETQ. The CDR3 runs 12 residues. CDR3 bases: TGCGCCAGCAGCAGTATAGGGTACGAGCAGTACTTC. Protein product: CASSSIGYEQYF.

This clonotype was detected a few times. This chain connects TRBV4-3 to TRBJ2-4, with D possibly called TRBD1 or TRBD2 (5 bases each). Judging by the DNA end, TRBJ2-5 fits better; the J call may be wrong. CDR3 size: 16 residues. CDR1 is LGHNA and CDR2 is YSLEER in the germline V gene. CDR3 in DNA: TGCGCCAGCAGCCCTTCATCCGGGACCCTTGGAGAGACCCAGTACTTC. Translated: CASSPSSGTLGETQYF.

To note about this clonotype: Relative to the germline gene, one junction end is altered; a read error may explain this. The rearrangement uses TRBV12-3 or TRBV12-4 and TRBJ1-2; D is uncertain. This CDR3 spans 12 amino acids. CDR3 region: CASNLSGYGYTF. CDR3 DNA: TGTGCCAGCAATTTAAGTGGTTATGGCTACACCTTC.

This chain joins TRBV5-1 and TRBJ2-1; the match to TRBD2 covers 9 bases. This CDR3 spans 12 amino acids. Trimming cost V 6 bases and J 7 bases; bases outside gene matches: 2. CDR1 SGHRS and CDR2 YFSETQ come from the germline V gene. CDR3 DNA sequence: TGCGCCAGCAAAAGCGGGGGGAATGAGCAGTTCTTC. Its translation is CASKSGGNEQFF.

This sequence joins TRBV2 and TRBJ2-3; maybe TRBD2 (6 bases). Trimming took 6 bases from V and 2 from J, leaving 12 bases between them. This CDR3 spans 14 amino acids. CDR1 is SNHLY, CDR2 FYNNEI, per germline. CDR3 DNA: TGTGCCAGCAGACTGGCGGGGCCCACAGATACGCAGTATTTT. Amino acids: CASRLAGPTDTQYF.

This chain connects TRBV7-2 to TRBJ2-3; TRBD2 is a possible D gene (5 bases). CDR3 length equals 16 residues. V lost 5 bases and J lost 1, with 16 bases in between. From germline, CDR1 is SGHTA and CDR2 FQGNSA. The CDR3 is CASSRSVGHRTDTQYF. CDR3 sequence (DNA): TGTGCCAGCAGCCGTAGCGTGGGCCACCGCACAGATACGCAGTATTTT.

This CDR3 reads CSVSRGGNQPQHF. As DNA, the CDR3 is TGCAGCGTATCTAGGGGTGGCAATCAGCCCCAGCATTTT. The genes are TRBV29-1 and TRBJ1-5; TRBD1 is a possible D gene (5 bases). Per germline, CDR1 SQVTM and CDR2 ANQGSEA. The CDR3 runs 13 residues. The germline V and J ends were trimmed by 6 bases and 2 bases, with 11 bases remaining between them.

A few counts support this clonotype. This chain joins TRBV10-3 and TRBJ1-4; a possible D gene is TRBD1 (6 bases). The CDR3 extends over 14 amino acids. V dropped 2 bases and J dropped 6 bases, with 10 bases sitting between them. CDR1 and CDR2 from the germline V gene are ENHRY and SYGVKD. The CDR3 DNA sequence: TGTGCCATCAGTGAGCGGGGGCAGGATGAAAAACTGTTTTTT. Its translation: CAISERGQDEKLFF.

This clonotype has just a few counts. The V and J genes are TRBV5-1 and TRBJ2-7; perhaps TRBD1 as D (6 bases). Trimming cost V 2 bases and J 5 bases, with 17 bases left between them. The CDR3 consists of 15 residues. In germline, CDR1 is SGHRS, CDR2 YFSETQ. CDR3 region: CASSFLRQDPDEQYF. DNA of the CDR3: TGCGCCAGCAGCTTCCTAAGACAGGATCCCGACGAGCAGTACTTC.

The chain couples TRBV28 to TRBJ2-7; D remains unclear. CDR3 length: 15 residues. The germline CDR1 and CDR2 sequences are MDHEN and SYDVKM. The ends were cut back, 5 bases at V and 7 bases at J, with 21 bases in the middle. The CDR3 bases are TGTGCCAGCAGTCCACTCAGTGGGTTAGGCTTGGAGCAGTACTTC. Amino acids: CASSPLSGLGLEQYF. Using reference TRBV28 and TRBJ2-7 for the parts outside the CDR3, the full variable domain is DVKVTQSSRYLVKRTGEKVFLECVQDMDHENMFWYRQDPGLGLRLIYFSYDVKMKEKGDIPEGYSVSREKKERFSLILESASTNQTSMYLCASSPLSGLGLEQYFGPGTRLTVT.

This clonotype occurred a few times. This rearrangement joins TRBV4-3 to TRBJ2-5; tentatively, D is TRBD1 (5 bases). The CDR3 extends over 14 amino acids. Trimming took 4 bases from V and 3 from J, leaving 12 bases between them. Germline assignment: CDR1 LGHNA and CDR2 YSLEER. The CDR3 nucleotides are TGCGCCAGCAGCCGGGGCGATGCCGAAGAGACCCAGTACTTC. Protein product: CASSRGDAEETQYF.

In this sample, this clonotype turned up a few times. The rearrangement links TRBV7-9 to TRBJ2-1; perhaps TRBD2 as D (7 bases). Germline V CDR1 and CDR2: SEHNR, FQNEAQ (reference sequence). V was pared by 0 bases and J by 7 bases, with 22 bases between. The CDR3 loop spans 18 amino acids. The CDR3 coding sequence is TGTGCCAGCAGCTTAGCTGGTAGTTGGGGGGGCGGTGGAAATGAGCAGTTCTTC. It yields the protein CASSLAGSWGGGGNEQFF.

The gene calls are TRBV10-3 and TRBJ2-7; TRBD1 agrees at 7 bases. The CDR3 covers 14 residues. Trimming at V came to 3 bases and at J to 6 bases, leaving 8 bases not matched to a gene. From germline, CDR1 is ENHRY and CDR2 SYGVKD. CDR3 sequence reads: CAISEMDRLSEQYF. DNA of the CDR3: TGTGCCATCAGTGAAATGGACAGGCTCTCCGAGCAGTACTTC.

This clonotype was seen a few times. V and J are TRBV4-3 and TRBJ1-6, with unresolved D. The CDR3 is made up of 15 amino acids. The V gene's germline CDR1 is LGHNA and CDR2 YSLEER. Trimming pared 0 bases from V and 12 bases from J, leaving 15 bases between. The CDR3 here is CASSQDLKFPGPLHF. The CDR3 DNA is TGCGCCAGCAGCCAAGATCTTAAGTTTCCTGGACCCCTCCACTTT.

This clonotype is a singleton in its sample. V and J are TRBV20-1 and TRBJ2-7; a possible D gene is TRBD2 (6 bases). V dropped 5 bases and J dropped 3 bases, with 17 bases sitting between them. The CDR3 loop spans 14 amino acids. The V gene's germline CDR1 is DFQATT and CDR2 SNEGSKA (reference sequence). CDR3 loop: CSAGGAGFVYEQYF. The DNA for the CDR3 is TGCAGTGCTGGCGGGGCAGGGTTCGTCTACGAGCAGTACTTC.